This TCR beta chain comes out of a study of cytomegalovirus exposure and HLA in healthy donors. Primers for the PCR totalled 60 Vbeta and 13 Jbeta. Only in-frame clones appear in the TCRdb table, and some are missing; sequencing was by immunoSEQ multiplex PCR. This repertoire shows roughly 190,000 clones, roughly 80% found once; its top ten account for 1.6%. CDR1 is MNHNS, CDR2 SASEGT, per germline. There are 13 residues in the CDR3. V gave up 5 bases and J gave up 3 bases; unmatched junction bases: 4. Source material: PBMCs. The chain joins TRBV6-1 to TRBJ2-7; 7 nucleotides line up with TRBD1. The sequence was obtained from a woman between 45 and 60 years old in good health and CMV-seronegative. The CDR3 spells CASSSHRGYEQYF. The CDR3, as DNA: TGTGCCAGCAGTTCCCACAGGGGCTACGAGCAGTACTTC.